The rows below give T cell receptor beta chains drawn from one sample of a study of technical replicates of blood from a handful of donors. Profiled with immunoSEQ multiplex PCR; TCRdb holds only in-frame clones, not every one. The sample shows tens of thousands of clones, about 94% of them seen only once. Sequenced material: PBMCs. These receptors came from a human donor in good health. Some clones in this sample may be carry-over from other donors' samples. The CDR3 runs from the conserved cysteine through the conserved F or W. Fields, in order: clone size, J gene, V gene, D gene, CDR3 DNA, CDR3 protein. D genes are given only for firm matches. The listing skips clone size in some rows; elsewhere it reads once, few, many or a size class.

once	TRBJ2-1	TRBV5-1	TRBD1	TGCGCCAGCAGCTCTGGTCCCGGACAGGGAGACAATGAGCAGTTCTTC	CASSSGPGQGDNEQFF
NA	TRBJ1-5	TRBV2	NA	TGTGCCAGCAGTGAGAGGATGTGGGGCAATCAGCCCCAGCATTTT	CASSERMWGNQPQHF
NA	TRBJ2-7	TRBV4-3	TRBD1	TGCGCCAGCAGCCAGACAGGGTCCTACGAGCAGTACTTC	CASSQTGSYEQYF
NA	TRBJ2-7	TRBV7-2	NA	TGTGCCAGCAGCCCCAGCCAAGGGGGACCCTACGAGCAGTACTTC	CASSPSQGGPYEQYF
NA	TRBJ2-2	TRBV29-1	TRBD2	TGCAGCGCATTGTTAGCGGGGGGAAAAAACACCGGGGAGCTGTTTTTT	CSALLAGGKNTGELFF
NA	TRBJ2-3	TRBV2	TRBD2	TGTGCCAGCAGTGACCCTAGCGGGGGAAGCACAGATACGCAGTATTTT	CASSDPSGGSTDTQYF
NA	TRBJ2-3	TRBV6-5	NA	TGTGCCAGCAGTCGTCGCAATAGCGGCACAGATACGCAGTATTTT	CASSRRNSGTDTQYF
once	TRBJ2-2	TRBV4-3	TRBD2	TGCGCCAGCAGCCCCCGGGCTAGCGGCACGAGCACCGGGGAGCTGTTTTTT	CASSPRASGTSTGELFF
NA	TRBJ2-2	TRBV4-2	NA	TGTGCCAGCAGCCAAATAGCCGGGGAGCTGTTTTTT	CASSQIAGELFF
NA	TRBJ1-3	TRBV11-2	NA	TGTGCCAGCAGCGACAGAACAGGAAACACCATATATTTT	CASSDRTGNTIYF
NA	TRBJ2-4	TRBV19	NA	TGTGCCAGTAGTATAGATGGGCTAGCCAAAAACATTCAGTACTTC	CASSIDGLAKNIQYF
NA	TRBJ2-3	TRBV18	TRBD2	TGTGCCAGCTCACCATGGGCTAGCGGGGGGGCCGGCACAGATACGCAGTATTTT	CASSPWASGGAGTDTQYF
NA	TRBJ2-1	TRBV7-9	NA	TGTGCCAGCAGCTTTCGGAGCTCCTACAATGAGCAGTTCTTC	CASSFRSSYNEQFF
NA	TRBJ1-3	TRBV4-1	NA	TGCGCCAGCAGCCGTGGGGGCCTTGTGAGCTCTGGAAACACCATATATTTT	CASSRGGLVSSGNTIYF
NA	TRBJ1-3	TRBV7-6	NA	TGTGCCAGCAGCTTAGCGGGGGGCTCTGGAAACACCATATATTTT	CASSLAGGSGNTIYF
NA	TRBJ1-1	TRBV10-3	NA	TGTGCCATCAGTGGGGTTGGGGCAGCGAACACTGAAGCTTTCTTT	CAISGVGAANTEAFF
NA	TRBJ2-1	TRBV10-3	TRBD1	TGTGCCACATCGTCGGGACAGGGGGCCTGGGATGAGCAGTTCTTC	CATSSGQGAWDEQFF
NA	TRBJ2-2	TRBV12-5	TRBD2	TGTGCTAGTGGTTGGGGCGTCTTTGGGGTAAGCGGGAGGGCCGCCGGGGAGCTGTTTTTT	CASGWGVFGVSGRAAGELFF
NA	TRBJ2-7	TRBV7-3	TRBD2	TGTGCCAGCAGTTCCGACCATACGACGGCGGGGGGATACGAGCAGTACTTC	CASSSDHTTAGGYEQYF
once	TRBJ2-4	TRBV7-9	TRBD1	TGTGCCAGCAGCCGGGACAGGGGTATACTAGCCAAAAACATTCAGTACTTC	CASSRDRGILAKNIQYF
NA	TRBJ1-2	TRBV6-1	TRBD1	TGTGCCAGCAGTGAAACGGGACAGGGAAACTATGGCTACACCTTC	CASSETGQGNYGYTF
NA	TRBJ2-3	TRBV4-1	TRBD2	TGCGCCAGCAGCCAAGAGCCCTTCATCGGGACTAGCGGGAGAACAGATACGCAGTATTTT	CASSQEPFIGTSGRTDTQYF
NA	TRBJ2-1	TRBV13	TRBD2	TGTGCCAGCAGCCAACTGGGACTAGCGGGGGTAAATGAGCAGTTCTTC	CASSQLGLAGVNEQFF
NA	TRBJ1-4	TRBV19	NA	TGTGCCAGTAGTTTAGGGCGAATGACAAAGAAACTGTTTTTT	CASSLGRMTKKLFF
NA	TRBJ1-2	TRBV25-1	NA	TGTGCCAGCAGTGACCCCCAGGGGCGCGACTATGGCTACACCTTC	CASSDPQGRDYGYTF
NA	TRBJ1-1	TRBV2	TRBD1	TGTGCCAGCAGTGGACAGGGACCATCCGCTTTCTTT	CASSGQGPSAFF
once	TRBJ1-5	TRBV5-4	TRBD1	TGTGCCAGCAGCTTCGGAACAGGGGCAGGGCAGCCCCAGCATTTT	CASSFGTGAGQPQHF
NA	TRBJ2-3	TRBV7-3	TRBD2	TGTGCCAGCTCCCCCGGGGGGGGTCCAGATACGCAGTATTTT	CASSPGGGPDTQYF
NA	TRBJ2-3	TRBV7-8	TRBD2	TGTGCCAGCAGCTTAGTGCGTGGCCTAGCGGTGACAGATACGCAGTATTTT	CASSLVRGLAVTDTQYF
NA	TRBJ1-5	TRBV6-5	NA	TGTGCCAGCAGTACAGGGAGCAATCAGCCCCAGCATTTT	CASSTGSNQPQHF
NA	TRBJ2-3	TRBV7-2	NA	TGTGCCAGCAGGAAACTCGTCGATACGCAGTATTTT	CASRKLVDTQYF
NA	TRBJ2-2	TRBV7-8	NA	TGTGCCAGCAGCTTAGCGACAACGAACACCGGGGAGCTGTTTTTT	CASSLATTNTGELFF
once	TRBJ1-4	TRBV7-9	TRBD1	TGTGCCAGCACCCCGACAGGGGGAGGTGAAAAACTGTTTTTT	CASTPTGGGEKLFF
NA	TRBJ2-2	TRBV5-1	TRBD1	TGCGCCAGCAGCCCTTCCCCCCCCGGGACAGCTAACACCGGGGAGCTGTTTTTT	CASSPSPPGTANTGELFF
NA	TRBJ1-1	TRBV29-1	NA	TGCAGCGTTCTCGGGGGGAGCGCTGAAGCTTTCTTT	CSVLGGSAEAFF
NA	TRBJ1-2	TRBV2	NA	TGTGCCAGCAGTGTTAGCTATGGCTACACCTTC	CASSVSYGYTF
NA	TRBJ1-6	TRBV7-4	NA	TGTGCCAGCAGCTTAGATCGGTGCTGGGAAGAGCGGAGGTCATTTAATTCACCCCTCCACTTT	CASSLDRCWEERRSFNSPLHF
NA	TRBJ2-7	TRBV29-1	NA	TGCAGCGTTTTTATATCGAGTGAGGCCTACGAGCAGTACTTC	CSVFISSEAYEQYF
NA	TRBJ1-2	TRBV4-2	NA	TGTGCCAGCAGCCAAGACGGCAGGGGATGGTCCGGCTACACCTTC	CASSQDGRGWSGYTF
NA	TRBJ1-2	TRBV6-5	TRBD1	TGTGCCAGCAGCCCGGGACAGTCCTATGGCTACACCTTC	CASSPGQSYGYTF
NA	TRBJ2-3	TRBV4-1	NA	TGCGCCAGCTCAGGGGTCTTCACAGATACGCAGTATTTT	CASSGVFTDTQYF